The entry that follows covers one T cell receptor beta chain sequence. Its antigen is unknown. This specimen belongs to a study of radiotherapy plus CTLA-4 blockade in lung cancer. Study-wide context: Among enrolled patients, roughly 20% responded and around 30% achieved disease control.

Chemo-refractory metastatic non-small-cell lung cancer patients were treated with focal radiation plus CTLA-4 blockade with ipilimumab. Assay: immunoSEQ multiplex PCR; the TCRdb copy retains only in-frame clones and omits some. Of more than 100,000 clones in the sample, 75% to 90% were seen once. Germline CDR1 is MGHRA and CDR2 is YSYEKL. The CDR3 contains 20 residues. Trimming pared 2 bases from V and 10 bases from J, leaving 33 bases between. Study results and caveats: Radiotherapy with ipilimumab was followed by blood expansion of tumor-derived clones.

The sample consisted of peripheral blood, taken from a patient treated with radiotherapy plus ipilimumab. The clonotype was recovered from a human donor with non-small cell lung cancer that progressed on radiotherapy plus ipilimumab. The chain uses TRBV4-1 and TRBJ2-4; D may be TRBD1 or TRBD2 (6 bases each). The CDR3 loop is CASSQLLAGRDKGSKRIQYF. The CDR3 region has the DNA TGCGCCAGCAGCCAACTCTTAGCCGGGCGGGACAAAGGTTCCAAAAGGATTCAGTACTTC.